What follows are 17 T cell receptor beta chains derived from one specimen sequenced in a study of blood T cell repertoires in COVID-19. Generated by immunoSEQ multiplex PCR, the TCRdb table keeps only in-frame clones and is missing some. This table holds approximately 260,000 clones, about 81% found once. Sequencing used PBMCs or T cells enriched from blood (not recorded which). The receptor set was obtained from a man aged 25-40 years with acute COVID-19.

In its sample, this clone was seen once. The chain employs TRBV6-5 and TRBJ1-3; TRBD1 might be the D (6 bases). V was trimmed by 1 base and J by 1 base, leaving 11 bases between them. Germline-derived CDR1 and CDR2 are MNHEY and SVGAGI. The CDR3 loop spans 16 amino acids. The CDR3 region has the DNA TGTGCCAGCAGTTACTTGACAGGCGGGTCTGGAAACACCATATATTTT. It yields the protein CASSYLTGGSGNTIYF.

The chain has TRBV15 and TRBJ1-5, with 12 bases that match TRBD1. Germline CDR1 LNHNV, CDR2 YYDKDF (reference sequence). CDR3 length: 19 residues. V dropped 4 bases and J dropped 1; count of bases not matched to a gene: 11. The CDR3 loop reads CATSKEFGTGGLSNQPQHF. As DNA, the CDR3 is TGTGCCACCAGCAAAGAGTTCGGGACAGGGGGCTTAAGCAATCAGCCCCAGCATTTT.

This chain joins TRBV27 and TRBJ1-3; 8 bases line up with TRBD1. The V gene end was trimmed by 6 bases and the J gene end by 4 bases; junction bases not matched to a gene: 8. CDR1 and CDR2 from the germline V gene are MNHEY and SMNVEV (reference sequence). The CDR3 length is 15 residues. The CDR3 coding sequence is TGTGCCAGCAGCTTGACAGGGGACGGAGGAAACACCATATATTTT. This encodes CASSLTGDGGNTIYF.

This clone was seen ten or more times. The same CDR3 also results from other DNA sequences found in this sample. The rearrangement uses TRBV6-4 and TRBJ2-1, with a weak D call TRBD2 (5 bases). With 0 bases removed from V and 0 bases from J, the gap between germline ends came to 6 bases. The CDR3 extends over 15 amino acids. The germline CDR1 and CDR2 sequences are MRHNA and SNTAGT. CDR3 in amino acids: CASSDSAGSYNEQFF. CDR3 coding DNA: TGTGCCAGCAGTGACTCGGCGGGCTCCTACAATGAGCAGTTCTTC.

The chain has TRBV3-1 (or the pseudogene TRBV3-2) and TRBJ2-1; D remains ambiguous. The CDR3 is made up of 14 amino acids. Trimming took 6 bases from V and 1 from J, leaving 10 bases between them. CDR1 is LGHDT and CDR2 is YNNKEL in the germline V gene (reference sequence). The CDR3 loop reads CASRRFGSYNEQFF. For the CDR3, the DNA is TGTGCCAGCAGGCGTTTCGGGTCCTACAATGAGCAGTTCTTC.

V usage is TRBV7-2 and J usage is TRBJ1-1; perhaps TRBD1 as D (5 bases). The CDR3 has 18 residues. V was pared by 5 bases and J by 1 base, with 23 bases between. The germline V gene encodes CDR1 SGHTA and CDR2 FQGNSA. In nucleotides, the CDR3 is TGTGCCAGCAGCACCATCAGGGTTGGTCCCGGCCGGAACACTGAAGCTTTCTTT. Its translation is CASSTIRVGPGRNTEAFF.

The chain uses TRBV19 and TRBJ1-2; no definite D call. This CDR3 has 13 amino acids. Germline values: CDR1 LNHDA, CDR2 SQIVND (reference sequence). V lost 3 bases to trimming and J lost 9 bases, with 14 bases between them. The DNA for the CDR3 is TGTGCCAGTAGTATTCTGGAGGCCTCTAGCTACACCTTC. This sequence encodes CASSILEASSYTF.

The chain joins TRBV25-1 to TRBJ1-2; D uncertain. This CDR3 has 12 residues. In germline, CDR1 is MGHDK, CDR2 SYGVNS. V was pared by 6 bases and J by 4 bases, with 9 bases between. The CDR3 loop is CASSQSSYGYTF. CDR3 in DNA: TGTGCCAGCAGCCAATCCAGCTATGGCTACACCTTC.

This sequence joins TRBV4-1 and TRBJ1-1; 8 bases are shared with TRBD1. Trimming cost V 5 bases and J 6 bases; bases outside gene matches: 8. The CDR3 has 14 amino acids. Germline V gives CDR1 MGHRA, CDR2 YSYEKL. The CDR3 loop reads CASSKGQGEAEAFF. CDR3 nucleotide sequence: TGCGCCAGCAGCAAAGGACAGGGCGAAGCTGAAGCTTTCTTT.

This chain links TRBV11-3 with TRBJ2-1; tentative D call: TRBD2 (6 bases). Deletions cut 3 bases from V and 8 bases from J, with 8 bases between. Germline values: CDR1 SGHNT, CDR2 YENEEA. The CDR3 is made up of 12 amino acids. The DNA of the CDR3 is TGTGCCAGCAGCTTGGAGGGTGATGAGCAGTTCTTC. Amino acids: CASSLEGDEQFF.

This rearrangement joins TRBV10-3 to TRBJ2-3; 10 bases match TRBD2. V was clipped by 3 bases and J by 2 bases; unmatched bases: 5. The CDR3 totals 16 residues. Germline CDR1 ENHRY, CDR2 SYGVKD. Written as DNA, the CDR3 is TGTGCCATCAGTGAAGGAGCGGGGGGGTACACAGATACGCAGTATTTT. It yields the protein CAISEGAGGYTDTQYF.

The rearrangement links TRBV5-4 to TRBJ2-3, with TRBD2 identical over 7 bases. The CDR3 consists of 16 residues. The ends lost 4 bases at V and 3 bases at J; junction bases unmatched: 11. Germline V CDR1 and CDR2: SGHNT, YYREEE (reference sequence). CDR3 in DNA: TGTGCCAGCAGCCCCCCGTCGCAGCGGGGTACAGATACGCAGTATTTT. Translated, it gives CASSPPSQRGTDTQYF.

The DNA for the CDR3 is TGTGCCAGCAGATGGACTGGGCGCAATGAGCAGTTCTTC. Encoded protein: CASRWTGRNEQFF. The rearrangement joins TRBV11-1 to TRBJ2-1, with TRBD2 as a possible D gene (5 bases). Germline V gives CDR1 SGHAT, CDR2 FQDESV (reference sequence). The V gene lost 6 bases and the J gene lost 6 bases, with 12 bases spanning the gap. The CDR3 has 13 amino acids.

The chain is built from TRBV29-1 and TRBJ2-3; 7 bases align to TRBD2. Looked up from germline, CDR1 is SQVTM and CDR2 is ANQGSEA. The CDR3 totals 13 residues. J lost 0 bases, V lost 5 bases, and 2 bases had no gene match. The CDR3 nucleotides read TGCAGCGTTCGGCGGGGGAGCACAGATACGCAGTATTTT. Its protein is CSVRRGSTDTQYF.

This chain uses TRBV5-1 with TRBJ2-2; 8 bases line up with TRBD1. The CDR3 totals 13 residues. J was trimmed by 7 bases and V by 3 bases; bases with no gene match: 2. Germline CDR1 is SGHRS and CDR2 is YFSETQ. The CDR3 DNA follows: TGCGCCAGCAGCTCCGGACAGGGCGGGGAGCTGTTTTTT. Translated, it gives CASSSGQGGELFF.

This clone was counted a single time. This chain links TRBV7-3 with TRBJ2-4; no definite D call. The CDR3 runs to 14 residues. Trimming took off 5 bases at V and 1 base at J, with 9 bases between the two ends. Germline V gene sequence: CDR1 SGHTA, CDR2 FQGTGA. CDR3 in DNA: TGTGCCAGCAGCAAGTTTGAGGCCAAAAACATTCAGTACTTC. Amino acid sequence: CASSKFEAKNIQYF.

J is TRBJ2-2 and V is TRBV6-5, with TRBD2 matching 8 bases. The trim removed 7 bases at V and 0 bases at J, leaving 4 bases unmatched. The V gene's germline CDR1 is MNHEY and CDR2 SVGAGI. There are 15 residues in the CDR3. CDR3 sequence (DNA): TGTGCCAGCAACAGCGGGAGTCCGAACACCGGGGAGCTGTTTTTT. This translates into CASNSGSPNTGELFF.